The 32 T cell receptor beta chains given below trace back to one sample, sequenced in a study of human T cells and chemical hapten exposure. TCRdb reprocessed the RACE reads with MiXCR, giving one entry per CDR3 protein. Of 240,000 or so distinct CDR3 sequences listed, around 9.3% were seen once; the top ten hold approximately 2.2%. Time point of the sample: pre-sensitization, week 0. Regarding treatment: therapeutic diphenylcyclopropenone sensitization with weekly scalp DPC. This specimen was whole blood, taken in connection with sensitization to the hapten diphenylcyclopropenone (DPC). The receptor set was obtained from a woman aged 40 to 50 with alopecia areata. Some clones in this sample may be carry-over from other donors' samples.

This clonotype showed up many times. As DNA, the CDR3 is TGCGCCAGCAGCCAAGAAGGACGGATCACTGAAGCTTTCTTT. Translated, it gives CASSQEGRITEAFF. The V gene is TRBV4-1, the J gene TRBJ1-1, with no clear D. V lost 0 bases, J lost 4 bases, and 9 bases lay in between. CDR3 length: 14 amino acids. Germline V gene data show CDR1 as MGHRA and CDR2 as YSYEKL.

The J gene is TRBJ2-1, the V gene TRBV15, with D perhaps given as TRBD1 or TRBD2 (5 bases each). Deletions cut 0 bases from V and 7 bases from J, with 13 bases between. CDR1 and CDR2 (germline): LNHNV, YYDKDF (reference sequence). The CDR3 has 15 amino acids. The DNA for the CDR3 is TGTGCCACCAGCAGAGATCAGGGACCTGGGAATGAGCAGTTCTTC. This codes for CATSRDQGPGNEQFF.

The J gene is TRBJ2-3, the V gene TRBV12-3 or TRBV12-4; D perhaps matches TRBD2 (7 bases). The CDR3 totals 14 residues. Trimming left V 7 bases short and J 7 bases short, with 18 bases between. CDR3 residues: CASTPRGGGNTQYF. CDR3 coding DNA: TGTGCCAGCACCCCTCGGGGAGGGGGGAATACGCAGTATTTT.

The sample holds a few counts of this clonotype. V is TRBV28 and J is TRBJ2-5; D unresolved. V lost 3 bases and J lost 0, with 11 bases in between. The CDR3 runs 15 residues. Germline loops: CDR1 MDHEN, CDR2 SYDVKM. CDR3 residues: CASSLGSGNQETQYF. The CDR3 bases are TGTGCCAGCAGTTTGGGGTCAGGTAACCAAGAGACCCAGTACTTC.

This clonotype was counted between two and nine times. CDR3 bases: TGTGCCAGCAGCGACGCCCTATCCGGGACTAGCGGCTACGAGCAGTACTTC. Encoded protein: CASSDALSGTSGYEQYF. The chain combines TRBV7-9 with TRBJ2-7; TRBD2 matches 11 bases. This CDR3 contains 17 residues. Germline assignment: CDR1 SEHNR and CDR2 FQNEAQ (reference sequence). The trim removed 5 bases at V and 3 bases at J, leaving 12 bases unmatched.

This clonotype was recorded a few times. The rearrangement links TRBV9 to TRBJ1-1; 7 bases agree with TRBD1. Germline-derived CDR1 and CDR2 are SGDLS and YYNGEE. Trimming cost V 4 bases and J 4 bases; bases outside gene matches: 7. This CDR3 comprises 14 residues. In DNA, the CDR3 is TGTGCCAGCAGCCCACCCAGGGACAGCACTGAAGCTTTCTTT. As protein: CASSPPRDSTEAFF. Variable domain in full (rest from reference TRBV9 and TRBJ1-1): DSGVTQTPKHLITATGQRVTLRCSPRSGDLSVYWYQQSLDQGLQFLIQYYNGEERAKGNILERFSAQQFPDLHSELNLSSLELGDSALYFCASSPPRDSTEAFFGQGTRLTVV.

This clonotype has a handful of counts. CDR3 in DNA: TGCAGCCATCGGCCCGGGCCCACAGATACGCAGTATTTT. Translated, it gives CSHRPGPTDTQYF. This chain uses TRBV29-1 with TRBJ2-3, with D uncertain. Germline CDR1 is SQVTM and CDR2 is ANQGSEA. Between the trimmed V and J ends, which lost 8 bases and 2 bases, there was a span of 14 bases. The CDR3 is 13 amino acids.

This clonotype was observed a handful of times. The chain links TRBV7-2 to TRBJ2-3, with a possible D match to TRBD2 (5 bases). The V and J ends lost 5 bases and 3 bases respectively, with 21 bases between them. The CDR3 has 17 residues. Germline-derived CDR1 and CDR2 are SGHTA and FQGNSA. The CDR3 region is CASSRMNPGITTDTQYF. The CDR3 DNA reads TGTGCCAGCAGCCGAATGAACCCGGGGATTACGACAGATACGCAGTATTTT.

This clonotype was counted a few times. The CDR3 DNA is TGTGCCAGCAGCTCCAGGACAGGGGGCTCCAAAAACATTCAGTACTTC. Protein product: CASSSRTGGSKNIQYF. This rearrangement joins TRBV5-4 to TRBJ2-4; 11 nucleotides match TRBD1. V dropped 3 bases and J dropped 2; count of bases not matched to a gene: 4. The germline CDR1 and CDR2 sequences are SGHNT and YYREEE (reference sequence). The CDR3 length is 16 residues.

This clonotype has just a few counts. This chain joins TRBV7-2 and TRBJ2-7; 7 bases are shared with TRBD2. The CDR3 contains 15 residues. Germline V gene data show CDR1 as SGHTA and CDR2 as FQGNSA. The V segment lost 4 bases and the J segment 1 base; nucleotides outside the gene matches: 7. The CDR3 reads CASSSGAGVSYEQYF. Written as DNA, the CDR3 is TGTGCCAGCAGCTCAGGTGCGGGAGTTTCCTACGAGCAGTACTTC.

The chain uses TRBV6-5 and TRBJ2-1; 9 nucleotides align to TRBD2. The CDR3 covers 17 residues. The germline CDR1 and CDR2 sequences are MNHEY and SVGAGI. The trim removed 0 bases at V and 0 bases at J, leaving 3 bases unmatched. The CDR3 DNA reads as TGTGCCAGCAGTTACTCCCTTAGCGGGAGCTCCTACAATGAGCAGTTCTTC. This codes for CASSYSLSGSSYNEQFF.

The J gene is TRBJ2-7, the V gene TRBV29-1; either TRBD1 or TRBD2 may supply D (5 bases each). The CDR3 totals 12 residues. Germline V lookup: CDR1 SQVTM, CDR2 ANQGSEA. V dropped 8 bases and J dropped 4 bases, with 15 bases sitting between them. CDR3 sequence: CSSTGTPYEQYF. The CDR3 nucleotides are TGCAGCTCCACCGGGACCCCTTACGAGCAGTACTTC.

This clonotype was observed at least ten times. The V and J genes are TRBV7-3 and TRBJ2-1; TRBD1 aligns across 7 bases. From germline, CDR1 is SGHTA and CDR2 FQGTGA. The junction had 8 bases not matched to a gene; V was cut back by 8 bases and J by 7 bases. The CDR3 is 13 residues long. CDR3 protein: CASQTGIGNEQFF. Here the CDR3 DNA reads TGTGCCAGCCAGACAGGGATTGGGAATGAGCAGTTCTTC.

The chain employs TRBV10-3 and TRBJ2-4; no firm D call. The CDR3 consists of 15 residues. V lost 6 bases and J 0 bases, leaving 12 bases between the germline ends. Germline-derived CDR1 and CDR2 are ENHRY and SYGVKD. The CDR3 loop is CAIRPNGEAKNIQYF. CDR3 DNA: TGTGCCATCAGGCCCAATGGGGAAGCCAAAAACATTCAGTACTTC.

This clonotype was recorded many times. The chain carries TRBV10-3 and TRBJ1-2, with D perhaps TRBD1 (6 bases). The length of the CDR3 is 14 residues. Germline-derived CDR1 and CDR2 are ENHRY and SYGVKD. The V and J ends lost 3 bases and 0 bases respectively, with 8 bases between them. The CDR3 nucleotides read TGTGCCATCAGTGACGGGGGGCCTAACTATGGCTACACCTTC. Translation: CAISDGGPNYGYTF.

This sequence joins TRBV25-1 and TRBJ1-2; a possible D gene is TRBD1 (6 bases). Trimming removed 9 bases at V and 5 bases at J, with 16 bases between. The CDR3 is made up of 13 amino acids. Germline assignment: CDR1 MGHDK and CDR2 SYGVNS. This chain's CDR3 is CARSSTGYYGYTF. In DNA, the CDR3 is TGTGCCAGATCCTCGACAGGCTATTATGGCTACACCTTC.

This clonotype showed up just a few times. The V gene is TRBV20-1, the J gene TRBJ2-7, with a weak D call TRBD2 (5 bases). In germline, CDR1 is DFQATT, CDR2 SNEGSKA (reference sequence). This CDR3 comprises 13 residues. The CDR3 region has the DNA TGCAGCACACACGCTGAGGGATCTTACGAGCAGTACTTC. Translated, it gives CSTHAEGSYEQYF.

This chain links TRBV7-2 with TRBJ1-1; no clear D. The CDR3 is 13 amino acids. Trimming removed 0 bases from V and 3 bases from J, with 5 bases in between. CDR1 and CDR2 from the germline V gene are SGHTA and FQGNSA. CDR3 loop: CASSLAAYTEAFF. In DNA form, the CDR3 reads TGTGCCAGCAGCTTAGCGGCCTACACTGAAGCTTTCTTT. The full variable domain, in which reference TRBV7-2 and TRBJ1-1 provide the parts outside the CDR3, is GAGVSQSPSNKVTEKGKDVELRCDPISGHTALYWYRQSLGQGLEFLIYFQGNSAPDKSGLPSDRFSAERTGGSVSTLTIQRTQQEDSAVYLCASSLAAYTEAFFGQGTRLTVV.

At least ten counts were recorded for this clonotype. This sequence joins TRBV10-3 and TRBJ2-7; D is perhaps TRBD2 (5 bases). Trimming cost V 0 bases and J 6 bases, with 15 bases left between them. This CDR3 spans 15 amino acids. The germline V gene encodes CDR1 ENHRY and CDR2 SYGVKD. In DNA form, the CDR3 reads TGTGCCATCAGTGAGTCCCGGTTTGGAGGCGGCGAGCAGTACTTC. Protein product: CAISESRFGGGEQYF.

This clonotype was detected a few times. The chain employs TRBV11-2 and TRBJ2-4; maybe TRBD2 (5 bases). The CDR3 has 18 amino acids. The germline gives CDR1 SGHAT, CDR2 FQNNGV. Deletions cut 1 base from V and 6 bases from J, with 22 bases between. CDR3 region: CASSLVPTGAGGGNIQYF. As DNA, the CDR3 is TGTGCCAGCAGCTTAGTACCCACCGGCGCAGGCGGAGGAAACATTCAGTACTTC.

This clonotype has more than one count but fewer than ten. J is TRBJ2-1 and V is TRBV20-1, with 11 bases identical to TRBD2. CDR1 and CDR2 from the germline V gene are DFQATT and SNEGSKA (reference sequence). The J segment lost 7 bases and the V segment lost 5 bases, leaving 4 bases of the junction unmatched. The CDR3 is 13 residues long. CDR3 loop: CSAPTSGENEQFF. CDR3 DNA sequence: TGCAGTGCTCCGACTAGCGGGGAAAATGAGCAGTTCTTC.

The rearrangement links TRBV5-1 to TRBJ2-7; D possibly corresponds to TRBD1 (7 bases). The length of the CDR3 is 16 residues. Trimming stripped 0 bases from V and 0 bases from J, with 13 bases between. CDR1 and CDR2 (germline): SGHRS, YFSETQ. CDR3 sequence reads: CASSLVPRDSSYEQYF. CDR3 coding DNA: TGCGCCAGCAGCTTGGTACCGCGGGACAGCTCCTACGAGCAGTACTTC.

This clonotype appeared a few times. As DNA, the CDR3 is TGTGCCAGCAGTTCAAACTCCGGGACAGGTTACGCCGAGCAGTACTTC. This gives the protein CASSSNSGTGYAEQYF. The gene calls are TRBV28 and TRBJ2-7, with 8 bases matching TRBD1. This CDR3 contains 16 residues. CDR1 and CDR2 (germline): MDHEN, SYDVKM. The J segment lost 6 bases and the V segment lost 4 bases, leaving 14 bases of the junction unmatched.

This clonotype appeared a few times. This chain connects TRBV7-3 to TRBJ1-2; D is perhaps TRBD1 (5 bases). CDR3 length: 14 residues. Germline CDR1 SGHTA, CDR2 FQGTGA. Between the trimmed V and J ends, which lost 7 bases and 3 bases, there was a span of 15 bases. In DNA form, the CDR3 reads TGTGCCAGCACCCCGGGGACGGGAGACTATGGCTACACCTTC. Translation: CASTPGTGDYGYTF.

This clonotype turned up a few times. The CDR3: CASSYSDGYSGNTIYF. Written as DNA, the CDR3 is TGTGCCAGCAGTTACTCGGACGGGTACTCTGGAAACACCATATATTTT. The chain links TRBV6-5 to TRBJ1-3, with D uncertain. The CDR3 has 16 amino acids. CDR1 is MNHEY and CDR2 is SVGAGI in the germline V gene. V was trimmed by 0 bases and J by 0 bases, leaving 9 bases between them.

This clonotype came up a few times. The chain recombines TRBV5-1 with TRBJ2-3; a weak D match, TRBD2 (6 bases). CDR3 size: 14 residues. Germline V gives CDR1 SGHRS, CDR2 YFSETQ. The V end lost 4 bases, the J end lost 1 base, and 10 bases lay between the germline ends. The DNA of the CDR3 is TGCGCCAGCAGCCCAGGCGGGGGCACAGATACGCAGTATTTT. This codes for CASSPGGGTDTQYF.

The chain is built from TRBV4-2 and TRBJ2-7, with unresolved D. CDR1 and CDR2 from the germline V gene are LGHNA and YNFKEQ. The V and J ends lost 0 bases and 0 bases respectively, with 6 bases between them. This CDR3 has 14 amino acids. The CDR3 is CASSQEVSSYEQYF. The CDR3 nucleotides are TGTGCCAGCAGCCAAGAAGTAAGCTCCTACGAGCAGTACTTC.

The chain recombines TRBV28 with TRBJ1-5; D is perhaps TRBD1 (5 bases). Trimming pared 11 bases from V and 2 bases from J, leaving 13 bases between. The CDR3 is 13 amino acids. CDR1 and CDR2 (germline): MDHEN, SYDVKM. The CDR3 region is CAGARSGNQPQHF. CDR3 bases: TGTGCCGGGGCGCGATCCGGCAATCAGCCCCAGCATTTT. Combining the CDR3 with reference TRBV28 and TRBJ1-5 gives the whole variable domain DVKVTQSSRYLVKRTGEKVFLECVQDMDHENMFWYRQDPGLGLRLIYFSYDVKMKEKGDIPEGYSVSREKKERFSLILESASTNQTSMYLCAGARSGNQPQHFGDGTRLSIL.

This clonotype appeared a few times. The rearrangement uses TRBV4-1 and TRBJ2-3; D is undetermined. Per germline, CDR1 MGHRA and CDR2 YSYEKL. The CDR3 is 15 amino acids. The V and J ends lost 0 bases and 2 bases respectively, with 9 bases between them. The CDR3 DNA reads TGCGCCAGCAGCCAAGAGGACGCCTACACAGATACGCAGTATTTT. Its protein product is CASSQEDAYTDTQYF.

The rearrangement links TRBV21-1 to TRBJ1-1; the table names TRBD1, a call not compared with the DNA. TRBV21-1 represents a pseudogene. This CDR3 has 15 amino acids. The CDR3 protein is CASSKKQGENTEAFF. The CDR3 nucleotides read TGTGCCAGCAGCAAAAAGCAGGGGGAAAACACTGAAGCTTTCTTT.

This clonotype turned up a few times. The CDR3 here is CASSHGSFYNEQFF. In DNA, the CDR3 is TGTGCCAGCAGCCACGGGTCATTTTACAATGAGCAGTTCTTC. V is TRBV7-9 and J is TRBJ2-1; D remains unclear. Germline V gene data show CDR1 as SEHNR and CDR2 as FQNEAQ (reference sequence). CDR3 length: 14 amino acids. Trimming took off 5 bases at V and 4 bases at J, with 12 bases between the two ends.

This clonotype was picked up a small number of times. The V gene is TRBV3-1, the J gene TRBJ2-2; TRBD1 is a possible D gene (5 bases). The CDR3 totals 13 residues. Between the trimmed V and J ends, which lost 3 bases and 11 bases, there was a span of 13 bases. Germline-derived CDR1 and CDR2 are LGHDT and YNNKEL (reference sequence). CDR3 sequence reads: CASSHGVTVELFF. CDR3 bases: TGTGCCAGCAGCCATGGAGTGACAGTAGAGCTGTTTTTT.